A selection of T cell receptor beta chains follows, all from one sample in a study of CD8+ T cells in alopecia areata. TCRdb's table, derived via immunoSEQ multiplex PCR, lists solely in-frame clones and lacks some. The sample holds roughly 130,000 clones, 45% to 65% seen once. Sequenced here: CD4+ T cells sorted from blood, sampled at week 0. The source is a human donor with alopecia areata. Both conserved end residues are part of each CDR3. D genes are given only for firm matches. The listing skips clone size in some rows; elsewhere it reads once, few, many or a size class.

V gene: TRBV28; clone size: -; D gene: -; J gene: TRBJ1-2; CDR3 protein: CASSPTLNYGYTF; CDR3 DNA: TGTGCCAGCAGTCCGACGCTCAATTATGGCTACACCTTC
V gene: TRBV9; clone size: -; D gene: TRBD2; J gene: TRBJ2-3; CDR3 protein: CASSVDGGAEDTQYF; CDR3 DNA: TGTGCCAGCAGCGTAGACGGGGGGGCCGAAGATACGCAGTATTTT
V gene: TRBV5-1; clone size: once; D gene: -; J gene: TRBJ2-7; CDR3 protein: CASRMRDPYEQYF; CDR3 DNA: TGCGCCAGCAGGATGCGGGATCCCTACGAGCAGTACTTC
V gene: TRBV5-1; clone size: few; D gene: TRBD1; J gene: TRBJ2-2; CDR3 protein: CASSKEWDSDHRELFF; CDR3 DNA: TGCGCCAGCAGCAAAGAATGGGACAGTGACCACCGGGAGCTGTTTTTT
V gene: TRBV6-5; clone size: -; D gene: -; J gene: TRBJ1-1; CDR3 protein: CASSYSGGTEAFF; CDR3 DNA: TGTGCCAGCAGTTACTCGGGGGGAACTGAAGCTTTCTTT
V gene: TRBV29-1; clone size: few; D gene: TRBD2; J gene: TRBJ2-2; CDR3 protein: CSVERTSGGGGELFF; CDR3 DNA: TGCAGCGTTGAAAGGACTAGCGGGGGAGGCGGGGAGCTGTTTTTT
V gene: TRBV7-2; clone size: -; D gene: -; J gene: TRBJ2-2; CDR3 protein: CASSPPLGGGRNTGELFF; CDR3 DNA: TGTGCCAGCAGCCCCCCACTCGGCGGGGGCCGAAACACCGGGGAGCTGTTTTTT
V gene: TRBV29-1; clone size: -; D gene: TRBD1; J gene: TRBJ2-7; CDR3 protein: CSVEKDRGYEQYF; CDR3 DNA: TGCAGCGTTGAGAAGGACAGGGGCTACGAGCAGTACTTC
V gene: TRBV6-5; clone size: -; D gene: -; J gene: TRBJ2-1; CDR3 protein: CASSSWGAADNEQFF; CDR3 DNA: TGTGCCAGCAGTTCTTGGGGGGCCGCGGACAATGAGCAGTTCTTC
V gene: TRBV5-1; clone size: -; D gene: TRBD2; J gene: TRBJ2-2; CDR3 protein: CASSLVPGLNTGELFF; CDR3 DNA: TGCGCCAGCAGCTTGGTGCCGGGACTAAACACCGGGGAGCTGTTTTTT
V gene: TRBV6-5; clone size: -; D gene: -; J gene: TRBJ1-4; CDR3 protein: CASSPKRREKLFF; CDR3 DNA: TGTGCCAGCAGTCCTAAGAGGAGGGAAAAACTGTTTTTT
V gene: TRBV6-5; clone size: -; D gene: -; J gene: TRBJ1-1; CDR3 protein: CASQPSRGTEAFF; CDR3 DNA: TGTGCCAGCCAACCATCTCGGGGGACTGAAGCTTTCTTT
V gene: TRBV5-6; clone size: -; D gene: TRBD1; J gene: TRBJ2-2; CDR3 protein: CASSLEVGTENTGELFF; CDR3 DNA: TGTGCCAGCAGCTTGGAAGTAGGGACAGAGAACACCGGGGAGCTGTTTTTT
V gene: TRBV4-1; clone size: -; D gene: -; J gene: TRBJ1-2; CDR3 protein: CASSQDSGYGYTF; CDR3 DNA: TGCGCCAGCAGCCAAGATTCCGGGTATGGCTACACCTTC
V gene: TRBV5-4; clone size: few; D gene: TRBD1; J gene: TRBJ2-5; CDR3 protein: CASSTGQGGFQETQYF; CDR3 DNA: TGTGCCAGCAGCACCGGACAGGGCGGATTCCAAGAGACCCAGTACTTC
V gene: TRBV11-2; clone size: -; D gene: -; J gene: TRBJ2-2; CDR3 protein: CASSLGGTGNTGELFF; CDR3 DNA: TGTGCCAGCAGCTTGGGGGGGACAGGGAACACCGGGGAGCTGTTTTTT
V gene: TRBV5-1; clone size: few; D gene: -; J gene: TRBJ2-7; CDR3 protein: CASSLGVGEQYF; CDR3 DNA: TGCGCCAGCAGCTTGGGGGTAGGAGAGCAGTACTTC
V gene: TRBV2; clone size: few; D gene: -; J gene: TRBJ2-7; CDR3 protein: CASRAGQISYEQYF; CDR3 DNA: TGTGCCAGCAGGGCGGGACAAATTTCCTACGAGCAGTACTTC
V gene: TRBV2; clone size: -; D gene: TRBD1; J gene: TRBJ1-6; CDR3 protein: CASSELGQGKSPLHF; CDR3 DNA: TGTGCCAGCAGCGAATTAGGACAGGGGAAATCACCCCTCCACTTT
V gene: TRBV5-4; clone size: -; D gene: -; J gene: TRBJ2-3; CDR3 protein: CASSLWGASTDTQYF; CDR3 DNA: TGTGCCAGCAGCTTGTGGGGAGCTAGCACAGATACGCAGTATTTT
V gene: TRBV25-1; clone size: -; D gene: -; J gene: TRBJ2-5; CDR3 protein: CASRRSLETQYF; CDR3 DNA: TGTGCCAGCAGGCGGTCTCTGGAGACCCAGTACTTC
V gene: TRBV5-1; clone size: -; D gene: -; J gene: TRBJ2-7; CDR3 protein: CASSLGPSSYEQYF; CDR3 DNA: TGCGCCAGCAGCTTGGGTCCTAGCTCCTACGAGCAGTACTTC
V gene: TRBV2; clone size: few; D gene: -; J gene: TRBJ2-2; CDR3 protein: CASSFLETGELFF; CDR3 DNA: TGTGCCAGCAGTTTCCTAGAAACCGGGGAGCTGTTTTTT
V gene: TRBV5-5; clone size: -; D gene: TRBD2; J gene: TRBJ2-7; CDR3 protein: CASATRPAGLVKSSYEQYF; CDR3 DNA: TGTGCCAGCGCCACCCGCCCCGCGGGACTAGTTAAGAGCTCCTACGAGCAGTACTTC
V gene: TRBV18; clone size: few; D gene: -; J gene: TRBJ1-4; CDR3 protein: CASSPPGGNEKLFF; CDR3 DNA: TGTGCCAGCTCACCACCCGGGGGAAATGAAAAACTGTTTTTT
V gene: TRBV19; clone size: -; D gene: -; J gene: TRBJ1-5; CDR3 protein: CASSIDTLGNQPQHF; CDR3 DNA: TGTGCCAGTAGTATAGACACCCTAGGCAATCAGCCCCAGCATTTT
V gene: TRBV5-1; clone size: -; D gene: TRBD1; J gene: TRBJ1-4; CDR3 protein: CASSPRTGENEKLFF; CDR3 DNA: TGCGCCAGCAGCCCAAGGACAGGGGAGAATGAAAAACTGTTTTTT
V gene: TRBV2; clone size: -; D gene: TRBD1; J gene: TRBJ1-2; CDR3 protein: CASSVTGGSGYTF; CDR3 DNA: TGTGCCAGCAGCGTAACAGGGGGAAGTGGCTACACCTTC
V gene: TRBV6-5; clone size: -; D gene: -; J gene: TRBJ1-1; CDR3 protein: CASSYSTGYVAFF; CDR3 DNA: TGTGCCAGCAGTTACTCAACAGGGTACGTGGCTTTCTTT
V gene: TRBV9; clone size: -; D gene: TRBD1; J gene: TRBJ1-1; CDR3 protein: CASSRTGGNTEAFF; CDR3 DNA: TGTGCCAGCAGCCGGACAGGGGGGAACACTGAAGCTTTCTTT
V gene: TRBV6-5; clone size: few; D gene: TRBD2; J gene: TRBJ2-7; CDR3 protein: CASSFETSGSAYEQYF; CDR3 DNA: TGTGCCAGCAGTTTCGAGACTAGCGGGAGTGCCTACGAGCAGTACTTC
V gene: TRBV5-1; clone size: -; D gene: -; J gene: TRBJ2-3; CDR3 protein: CASSMQTTDTQYF; CDR3 DNA: TGCGCCAGCAGCATGCAGACCACAGATACGCAGTATTTT
V gene: TRBV9; clone size: few; D gene: TRBD2; J gene: TRBJ2-6; CDR3 protein: CASSVLSRGREGRSDSDF; CDR3 DNA: TGTGCCAGCAGCGTCCTAAGCCGGGGCAGGGAGGGTAGGTCAGATTCGGATTTC
V gene: TRBV7-2; clone size: -; D gene: -; J gene: TRBJ2-7; CDR3 protein: CASSYFSPGEYEQYF; CDR3 DNA: TGTGCCAGCAGCTATTTTTCTCCGGGAGAGTACGAGCAGTACTTC
V gene: TRBV29-1; clone size: few; D gene: TRBD1; J gene: TRBJ1-1; CDR3 protein: CSVQHRGTEAFF; CDR3 DNA: TGCAGCGTTCAGCACAGGGGAACTGAAGCTTTCTTT
V gene: TRBV5-1; clone size: -; D gene: TRBD1; J gene: TRBJ1-2; CDR3 protein: CASSPGTELNYGYTF; CDR3 DNA: TGCGCCAGCAGCCCCGGGACAGAGCTTAACTATGGCTACACCTTC
V gene: TRBV6-6; clone size: few; D gene: -; J gene: TRBJ1-1; CDR3 protein: CASSYEGEAFF; CDR3 DNA: TGTGCCAGCAGTTATGAGGGTGAAGCTTTCTTT
V gene: TRBV5-1; clone size: -; D gene: -; J gene: TRBJ2-5; CDR3 protein: CASSLGHLGETQYF; CDR3 DNA: TGCGCCAGCAGCTTGGGACACTTGGGGGAGACCCAGTACTTC
V gene: TRBV7-2; clone size: -; D gene: -; J gene: TRBJ2-3; CDR3 protein: CASSPRSGYRRGADTQYF; CDR3 DNA: TGTGCCAGCAGCCCTCGGTCGGGGTACCGGAGGGGCGCAGATACGCAGTATTTT
V gene: TRBV4-2; clone size: -; D gene: TRBD1; J gene: TRBJ1-5; CDR3 protein: CASSQGQGLDQPQHF; CDR3 DNA: TGTGCCAGCAGCCAAGGACAGGGCTTGGATCAGCCCCAGCATTTT
V gene: TRBV2; clone size: -; D gene: TRBD1; J gene: TRBJ1-2; CDR3 protein: CASGTDYGYTF; CDR3 DNA: TGTGCCAGCGGGACAGACTATGGCTACACCTTC
V gene: TRBV7-3; clone size: many; D gene: -; J gene: TRBJ2-2; CDR3 protein: CASSLKLVTGELFF; CDR3 DNA: TGTGCCAGCAGCTTAAAGCTAGTTACCGGGGAGCTGTTTTTT
V gene: TRBV1; clone size: -; D gene: -; J gene: TRBJ2-1; CDR3 protein: CTSSESVTIMFSYNEQFF; CDR3 DNA: TGCACCAGCTCGGAGAGTGTCACCATTATGTTCTCCTACAATGAGCAGTTCTTC
V gene: TRBV6-5; clone size: -; D gene: -; J gene: TRBJ2-7; CDR3 protein: CASSVHRSPEYF; CDR3 DNA: TGTGCCAGCAGTGTCCACAGGAGCCCTGAGTACTTC
V gene: TRBV9; clone size: -; D gene: -; J gene: TRBJ1-6; CDR3 protein: CASSEHQDNSPLHF; CDR3 DNA: TGTGCCAGCAGCGAGCACCAAGACAATTCACCCCTCCACTTT
V gene: TRBV30; clone size: once; D gene: -; J gene: TRBJ2-5; CDR3 protein: CAWARGGVQETQYF; CDR3 DNA: TGTGCCTGGGCAAGGGGGGGTGTCCAAGAGACCCAGTACTTC
V gene: TRBV5-1; clone size: -; D gene: -; J gene: TRBJ2-1; CDR3 protein: CASSPFGQSYNEQFF; CDR3 DNA: TGCGCCAGCAGCCCATTCGGACAGTCCTACAATGAGCAGTTCTTC
V gene: TRBV13; clone size: -; D gene: TRBD2; J gene: TRBJ2-7; CDR3 protein: CASSRTATLGLAENYEQYF; CDR3 DNA: TGTGCCAGCAGCCGTACAGCGACCTTGGGACTAGCCGAAAACTACGAGCAGTACTTC
V gene: TRBV6-5; clone size: -; D gene: -; J gene: TRBJ2-7; CDR3 protein: CASSDTGSYEQYF; CDR3 DNA: TGTGCCAGCAGCGATACCGGGAGCTACGAGCAGTACTTC
V gene: TRBV28; clone size: -; D gene: TRBD2; J gene: TRBJ2-7; CDR3 protein: CASSFPGGLGNEQYF; CDR3 DNA: TGTGCCAGCAGTTTTCCGGGAGGGCTTGGTAACGAGCAGTACTTC
V gene: TRBV28; clone size: -; D gene: TRBD1; J gene: TRBJ1-2; CDR3 protein: CASSLSGTGDPLGYTF; CDR3 DNA: TGTGCCAGCAGTTTATCCGGGACAGGGGATCCCCTGGGCTACACCTTC
V gene: TRBV28; clone size: -; D gene: TRBD1; J gene: TRBJ1-1; CDR3 protein: CASSLTQGTWGTEAFF; CDR3 DNA: TGTGCCAGCAGTCTGACACAGGGGACTTGGGGCACTGAAGCTTTCTTT
V gene: TRBV6-6; clone size: -; D gene: TRBD2; J gene: TRBJ2-5; CDR3 protein: CASSYKRGGSETQYF; CDR3 DNA: TGTGCCAGCAGTTACAAGCGGGGGGGCTCCGAGACCCAGTACTTC
V gene: TRBV15; clone size: -; D gene: -; J gene: TRBJ1-5; CDR3 protein: CATSIASNQPQHF; CDR3 DNA: TGTGCCACCAGTATAGCTAGCAATCAGCCCCAGCATTTT
V gene: TRBV30; clone size: once; D gene: -; J gene: TRBJ2-2; CDR3 protein: CAWSVRRLAYTGELFF; CDR3 DNA: TGTGCCTGGAGTGTACGAAGACTTGCCTACACCGGGGAGCTGTTTTTT